These T cell receptor beta chains were read from a single sample in a study of response to subunit inactivated influenza vaccine. One entry per CDR3 protein, called by TCRdb with MiXCR from the RT-PCR reads. The sample carries roughly 700,000 distinct CDR3 sequences, roughly 13% recorded once. The sample here was PBMCs from blood, taken roughly 2 weeks before vaccination. The origin of the receptors is a man aged 45 to 65 who received an inactivated influenza vaccine. Both conserved end residues are part of each CDR3. Each record gives: D gene, J gene, V gene, clone size, CDR3 DNA, CDR3 protein. D genes are given only for firm matches. Size is stated for part of the rows, as once, few or many counts, or as a class when the clone is expanded.

. TRBJ2-3 TRBV10-3 . TGTGCCATCAGGGACAGTAGCACAGATACGCAGTATTTT CAIRDSSTDTQYF
. TRBJ2-5 TRBV6-5 . TGTGCCAGCAGTTACTTCAGGGGAGGAGAGACCCAGTACTTC CASSYFRGGETQYF
. TRBJ1-1 TRBV12-3/TRBV12-4 many TGTGCCAGCAGTTTATCGCAGAACACTGAAGCTTTCTTT CASSLSQNTEAFF
. TRBJ1-5 TRBV5-1 . TGCGCCAGCAGCTTGGGCCCCGGGGCAAATCAGCCCCAGCATTTT CASSLGPGANQPQHF
. TRBJ1-1 TRBV6-2/TRBV6-3 . TGTGCCAGCAGTTCTCTGGGGACCCCCGACACTGAAGCTTTCTTT CASSSLGTPDTEAFF
. TRBJ1-6 TRBV7-8 few TGTGCCAGCAGCTCCTCGGAAAGCTCCTATAATTCACCCCTCCACTTT CASSSSESSYNSPLHF
. TRBJ2-3 TRBV29-1 many TGCAGCGTTGAGACGGATAGCACAGATACGCAGTATTTT CSVETDSTDTQYF
. TRBJ2-1 TRBV20-1 . TGCAGTGCTAGGGCCCAAGAAAACAATGAGCAGTTCTTC CSARAQENNEQFF
TRBD2 TRBJ2-1 TRBV28 many TGTGCCAGCACCTCAGCGGGGGGTACCTACAATGAGCAGTTCTTC CASTSAGGTYNEQFF
. TRBJ1-2 TRBV29-1 few TGCAGCGTTGACAATCATGATAACTATGGCTACACCTTC CSVDNHDNYGYTF
. TRBJ1-6 TRBV4-3 few TGCGCCAGCAGCCCTGATCAGGGTCATTCACCCCTCCACTTT CASSPDQGHSPLHF
. TRBJ2-2 TRBV12-3/TRBV12-4 . TGTGCCAGCAGCTCGGGGAGGACGACTGCCGGGGAGCTGTTTTTT CASSSGRTTAGELFF
. TRBJ1-5 TRBV5-1 few TGCGCCAGCAGCTTGCAGGGTATTGGCAATCAGCCCCAGCATTTT CASSLQGIGNQPQHF
. TRBJ2-1 TRBV15 few TGTGCCACCAGTGGTCAGGGCCACCCAAAGATCTCCTACAATGAGCAGTTCTTC CATSGQGHPKISYNEQFF
TRBD1 TRBJ1-1 TRBV6-1 few TGTGCCAGCAGTCCGGGGACAGGAGGAGGCACTGAAGCTTTCTTT CASSPGTGGGTEAFF
TRBD2 TRBJ2-1 TRBV5-1 once TGCGCCAGCAGCCCTGGGGGAGGGGACCTCAATGAGCAGTTCTTC CASSPGGGDLNEQFF
TRBD2 TRBJ2-2 TRBV12-3/TRBV12-4 few TGTGCCAGCAGTCCCACCGATGGCGGGGGGGCGGCCGGGGAGCTGTTTTTT CASSPTDGGGAAGELFF
TRBD1 TRBJ1-1 TRBV10-3 few TGTGCCATCAGTGGGACAGGAATTGAGGCTTTCTTT CAISGTGIEAFF
. TRBJ2-2 TRBV9 many TGTGCCAGCGGCCCCATGGGGCCAGCGAACACCGGGGAGCTGTTTTTT CASGPMGPANTGELFF
. TRBJ2-7 TRBV3-1 . TGTGCCAGCAGCCAAAGCGGGACAGAAATCTACGAGCAGTACTTC CASSQSGTEIYEQYF
TRBD2 TRBJ2-5 TRBV5-1 once TGCGCCAGCAGCTTAAATAGCGGGCAAGAGACCCAGTACTTC CASSLNSGQETQYF
TRBD2 TRBJ2-1 TRBV9 few TGTGCCAGCAGCCCACGGGGCGGGAGTCCCTACAATGAGCAGTTCTTC CASSPRGGSPYNEQFF
. TRBJ2-1 TRBV4-1 . TGCGCCAGCAGCATGCGGGGAGTCTCCTACAATGAGCAGTTCTTC CASSMRGVSYNEQFF
. TRBJ2-7 TRBV27 few TGTGCCACCTCCGTGCAAGGGATCTCCTACGAGCAGTACTTC CATSVQGISYEQYF
. TRBJ1-1 TRBV2 . TGTGCCAGCATAGGGGGGGCTGAAGCTTTCTTT CASIGGAEAFF
TRBD1 TRBJ2-1 TRBV29-1 many TGCAGCGTGGAAGGACAGGGGGTCCTCTATGAGCAGTTCTTC CSVEGQGVLYEQFF
TRBD1 TRBJ1-2 TRBV5-8 few TGTGCCAGCAGCTTAGACAGGGGATCATTCTATGGCTACACCTTC CASSLDRGSFYGYTF
. TRBJ1-1 TRBV7-9 few TGTGCCAGCCAAGGGGCAGGTGAAGCTTTCTTT CASQGAGEAFF
. TRBJ2-7 TRBV3-1 . TGTGCCAGCGGTCAACGCCGGCAGGGATTCTCCTACGAGCAGTACTTC CASGQRRQGFSYEQYF